One and the same sample provided the 30 T cell receptor beta chains below, sequenced in a study of cytomegalovirus exposure and HLA in healthy donors. This PCR relied on a set of 60 Vbeta primers and 13 Jbeta primers. Sequencing was performed with immunoSEQ multiplex PCR; in TCRdb, only in-frame clones are kept and a portion is missing. The sample records approximately 200,000 clones, 79% being singletons. The sequencing input was PBMCs. These receptors were taken from a woman in her thirties in good health and CMV-seropositive.

This clone was observed a handful of times. This chain links TRBV7-9 with TRBJ2-3; TRBD2 matches 7 bases. There are 16 residues in the CDR3. Per the germline V gene, CDR1 is SEHNR and CDR2 is FQNEAQ (reference sequence). The V segment lost 3 bases and the J segment 0 bases; nucleotides outside the gene matches: 6. Here the CDR3 DNA reads TGTGCCAGCAGCTTCCTACTAGCGACCAGCACAGATACGCAGTATTTT. The encoded protein is CASSFLLATSTDTQYF.

The rearrangement joins TRBV9 to TRBJ1-1, with D perhaps matching TRBD1 (6 bases). V was trimmed by 9 bases and J by 0 bases, leaving 18 bases between them. CDR1 and CDR2 (germline): SGDLS, YYNGEE. This CDR3 has 15 residues. CDR3 DNA sequence: TGTGCCACCGGCCCCGGGACAAATATGAACACTGAAGCTTTCTTT. Amino acid sequence: CATGPGTNMNTEAFF.

There are a few counts of this clone. This chain connects TRBV19 to TRBJ2-3, with 10 bases fitting TRBD2. The trim removed 5 bases at V and 2 bases at J, leaving 7 bases unmatched. Germline-derived CDR1 and CDR2 are LNHDA and SQIVND (reference sequence). The CDR3 loop spans 16 amino acids. This CDR3 is CASSEIAGGNTDTQYF. The CDR3 bases are TGTGCCAGTAGTGAAATAGCGGGGGGAAACACAGATACGCAGTATTTT.

The chain recombines TRBV11-3 with TRBJ2-7; 9 nucleotides agree with TRBD2. Germline V gene data show CDR1 as SGHNT and CDR2 as YENEEA. The CDR3 totals 15 residues. With 2 bases clipped from V and 3 bases from J, the junction kept 5 bases outside the gene matches. CDR3 sequence: CASSLIAGGFYEQYF. CDR3 nucleotides: TGTGCCAGCAGCTTAATCGCGGGAGGGTTCTACGAGCAGTACTTC.

This sequence joins TRBV29-1 and TRBJ2-3; TRBD1 might be the D (5 bases). The CDR3 is 11 amino acids. Germline CDR1 is SQVTM and CDR2 is ANQGSEA. The V end lost 2 bases, the J end lost 11 bases, and 11 bases lay between the germline ends. CDR3 region: CSVESGREQYF. The DNA for the CDR3 is TGCAGCGTTGAATCGGGCAGGGAGCAGTATTTT.

The V gene is TRBV5-4, the J gene TRBJ1-2, with D possibly being TRBD1 (5 bases). This CDR3 has 15 amino acids. V was trimmed by 0 bases and J by 2 bases, leaving 11 bases between them. Germline V gene sequence: CDR1 SGHNT, CDR2 YYREEE (reference sequence). This chain's CDR3 is CASSLGGRVNYGYTF. CDR3 coding DNA: TGTGCCAGCAGCTTGGGTGGCAGGGTGAACTATGGCTACACCTTC.

This rearrangement joins TRBV10-3 to TRBJ2-1; 7 nucleotides match TRBD2. V lost 10 bases to trimming and J lost 0 bases; unmatched junction nucleotides: 6. CDR3 size: 14 residues. Per germline, CDR1 ENHRY and CDR2 SYGVKD. DNA of the CDR3: TGTGCCACCGGTCGCGGGAGCTCCTACAATGAGCAGTTCTTC. Encoded protein: CATGRGSSYNEQFF.

The rearrangement links TRBV12-5 to TRBJ1-5; unclear D gene. CDR3 length: 17 residues. V gave up 7 bases and J gave up 1 base, with 20 bases separating them. Germline loops: CDR1 LGHNT, CDR2 FRNRAP. The DNA of the CDR3 is TGTGCTAGTGCTCTTGGGCGCCACTCGATAAGCAATCAGCCCCAGCATTTT. Protein product: CASALGRHSISNQPQHF.

The gene calls are TRBV27 and TRBJ2-2; tentatively, D is TRBD2 (5 bases). The germline gives CDR1 MNHEY, CDR2 SMNVEV (reference sequence). Trimming took off 0 bases at V and 3 bases at J, with 5 bases between the two ends. The CDR3 length is 14 residues. The CDR3 sequence is CASSLSRDTGELFF. DNA for the CDR3: TGTGCCAGCAGTTTATCGCGGGACACCGGGGAGCTGTTTTTT.

The chain employs TRBV5-1 and TRBJ1-2; the D gene is possibly TRBD1 (6 bases). The CDR3 sequence is 14 residues long. In germline, CDR1 is SGHRS, CDR2 YFSETQ. The ends were cut back, 4 bases at V and 2 bases at J, with 12 bases in the middle. CDR3 bases: TGCGCCAGCAGCGGGGGGGCGGGAAACTATGGCTACACCTTC. Translated: CASSGGAGNYGYTF.

The chain couples TRBV6-5 to TRBJ2-7; 9 bases match TRBD2. There are 12 residues in the CDR3. Germline assignment: CDR1 MNHEY and CDR2 SVGAGI. J was trimmed by 5 bases and V by 10 bases; bases with no gene match: 6. The CDR3 loop is CATGRGGDEQYF. In nucleotides, the CDR3 is TGTGCCACCGGCCGCGGGGGGGACGAGCAGTACTTC.

The gene calls are TRBV4-2 and TRBJ2-7; D possibly corresponds to TRBD2 (5 bases). Germline V gene lookup returns CDR1 LGHNA and CDR2 YNFKEQ. Trimming stripped 1 base from V and 4 bases from J, with 29 bases between. This CDR3 region has 20 residues. CDR3 sequence reads: CASSQVEGTKASSAPYEQYF. The CDR3 DNA reads as TGTGCCAGCAGCCAAGTCGAGGGTACGAAAGCGAGCTCGGCACCGTACGAGCAGTACTTC.

J is TRBJ1-3 and V is TRBV6-5; no clear D gene. With 10 bases removed from V and 5 bases from J, the gap between germline ends came to 18 bases. The CDR3 totals 14 residues. The germline V gene has CDR1 MNHEY and CDR2 SVGAGI. The CDR3 DNA is TGTGCCATCCGGGAGCCAGGTCCAAGAAACACCATATATTTT. Amino acid sequence: CAIREPGPRNTIYF.

The genes are TRBV6-5 and TRBJ2-5; D gene unclear. Germline V CDR1 and CDR2: MNHEY, SVGAGI. Trimming removed 2 bases at V and 2 bases at J, with 9 bases between. The CDR3 runs to 14 residues. The CDR3 region has the DNA TGTGCCAGCAGTTACGAGAGAAAGCAAGAGACCCAGTACTTC. Protein: CASSYERKQETQYF.

This clone is a singleton in its sample. The V gene is TRBV4-1, the J gene TRBJ2-7, with 9 bases matching TRBD1. The V gene end was trimmed by 1 base and the J gene end by 2 bases; junction bases not matched to a gene: 9. The CDR3 is made up of 17 amino acids. CDR1 is MGHRA and CDR2 is YSYEKL in the germline V gene. As DNA, the CDR3 is TGCGCCAGCAGCCAAGCTAAGGGACAGGGTAGGGCCTACGAGCAGTACTTC. Translating gives CASSQAKGQGRAYEQYF.

V and J are TRBV5-4 and TRBJ1-2; TRBD1 might be the D (5 bases). Germline-derived CDR1 and CDR2 are SGHNT and YYREEE (reference sequence). CDR3 length: 14 residues. V dropped 4 bases and J dropped 2 bases, with 12 bases sitting between them. The CDR3, as DNA: TGTGCCAGCAGCCCGCCCGGGGGGAACTATGGCTACACCTTC. Residues: CASSPPGGNYGYTF.

The chain joins TRBV28 to TRBJ2-4; possible D gene TRBD1, 6 bases. The length of the CDR3 is 13 residues. V was pared by 6 bases and J by 9 bases, with 15 bases between. Germline-derived CDR1 and CDR2 are MDHEN and SYDVKM. CDR3 region: CASRNDRLGIQYF. The CDR3 bases are TGTGCCAGCAGGAATGACAGGTTGGGCATTCAGTACTTC.

This clone was seen a handful of times. The chain joins TRBV5-8 to TRBJ2-7; the match to TRBD1 covers 9 bases. The CDR3 loop spans 16 amino acids. The J segment lost 2 bases and the V segment lost 0 bases, leaving 6 bases of the junction unmatched. Germline V gives CDR1 SGHTS, CDR2 YDEGEE. The CDR3 DNA sequence: TGTGCCAGCAGCTTGGGTACAGGGGGCATTCCCTACGAGCAGTACTTC. It specifies CASSLGTGGIPYEQYF.

The rearrangement uses TRBV9 and TRBJ2-1; 10 nucleotides agree with TRBD2. Germline V CDR1 and CDR2: SGDLS, YYNGEE. The CDR3 is 13 amino acids. The ends lost 7 bases at V and 9 bases at J; junction bases unmatched: 7. The DNA for the CDR3 is TGTGCCAGCCGAACAACTAGCGGGACTGAGCAGTTCTTC. Its translation is CASRTTSGTEQFF.

The V and J genes are TRBV5-4 and TRBJ2-7, with a possible D match to TRBD2 (5 bases). Deletions cut 4 bases from V and 7 bases from J, with 12 bases between. Germline V lookup: CDR1 SGHNT, CDR2 YYREEE (reference sequence). The CDR3 spans 12 residues. This CDR3 reads CASSREGREQYF. As DNA, the CDR3 is TGTGCCAGCAGCCGTGAGGGTAGGGAGCAGTACTTC.

The chain is built from TRBV7-9 and TRBJ2-1, with 11 bases fitting TRBD2. The CDR3 contains 16 residues. J gave up 9 bases and V 0 bases, and 7 bases lay outside the gene matches. Per germline, CDR1 SEHNR and CDR2 FQNEAQ (reference sequence). The CDR3 DNA sequence: TGTGCCAGCAGCTTAGCCTTAGCGGGAGGGATCGCTGAGCAGTTCTTC. Translated: CASSLALAGGIAEQFF.

The J gene is TRBJ2-4, the V gene TRBV4-3, with D perhaps TRBD2 (5 bases). The CDR3 covers 16 residues. From germline, CDR1 is LGHNA and CDR2 YSLEER. The V end was cut by 0 bases, the J end by 0 bases, with 9 bases between. The CDR3 DNA reads as TGCGCCAGCAGCCAAGATATCGGGATAGCCAAAAACATTCAGTACTTC. Translating it yields CASSQDIGIAKNIQYF.

The chain joins TRBV30 to TRBJ2-7, with D possibly being TRBD2 (5 bases). Germline V CDR1 and CDR2: GTSNPN, SVGIG (reference sequence). The CDR3 runs 14 residues. Trimming left V 5 bases short and J 1 base short, with 15 bases between. The CDR3 protein is CAWDGVVGSYEQYF. DNA for the CDR3: TGTGCCTGGGACGGGGTTGTAGGGTCCTACGAGCAGTACTTC.

This clone was detected once. The V call is TRBV7-6, the J call TRBJ2-7; possible D gene TRBD1, 5 bases. V lost 1 base, J lost 2 bases, and 15 bases lay in between. Germline V gene lookup returns CDR1 SGHVS and CDR2 FNYEAQ. The CDR3 loop spans 16 amino acids. This chain's CDR3 is CASSLGQGTPPYEQYF. The CDR3 DNA reads as TGTGCCAGCAGCTTAGGCCAGGGAACCCCCCCCTACGAGCAGTACTTC.

The rearrangement joins TRBV18 to TRBJ1-2; D call uncertain. V was cut by 2 bases and J by 8 bases, with 12 bases left in between. This CDR3 has 13 residues. The germline CDR1 and CDR2 sequences are KGHSH and LQKENI. The DNA for the CDR3 is TGTGCCAGCTCACCAGGGCCCTTAGAGGGCTACACCTTC. Its translation: CASSPGPLEGYTF.

This clone showed up just once. The germline gene is not matched at one end of the junction; a read error may be the cause. The genes are TRBV10-3 and TRBJ2-1; 10 nucleotides align to TRBD1. This CDR3 spans 17 amino acids. The germline gives CDR1 ENHRY, CDR2 SYGVKD. The CDR3 protein is CAISGGQGLSSSNEQFF. The DNA of the CDR3 is TGTGCCATCAGTGGGGGACAGGGGCTCTCTTCCTCCAATGAGCAGTTCTTC.

This rearrangement joins TRBV6-5 to TRBJ2-5, with TRBD1 identical over 11 bases. The J call may be faulty, since TRBJ2-7 better matches the DNA end. The CDR3 is made up of 15 amino acids. Germline V gives CDR1 MNHEY, CDR2 SVGAGI. CDR3 nucleotide sequence: TGTGCCAGCAGTTTCACCGGGACAGGGGGTTACGAGCAGTACTTC. This encodes CASSFTGTGGYEQYF.

This clone has more than one count but fewer than ten. The chain combines TRBV2 with TRBJ1-2; a possible D gene is TRBD1 (5 bases). Deletions cut 5 bases from V and 4 bases from J, with 11 bases between. The germline V gene has CDR1 SNHLY and CDR2 FYNNEI. CDR3 size: 13 residues. The DNA of the CDR3 is TGTGCCAGCAGTTCCCACGACAGCTATGGCTACACCTTC. Protein sequence: CASSSHDSYGYTF. Full variable domain (missing parts from reference TRBV2 and TRBJ1-2): EPEVTQTPSHQVTQMGQEVILRCVPISNHLYFYWYRQILGQKVEFLVSFYNNEISEKSEIFDDQFSVERPDGSNFTLKIRSTKLEDSAMYFCASSSHDSYGYTFGSGTRLTVV.

The CDR3, as DNA: TGTGCCAGCAGCCGAGGGCAGCCAAACTATGGCTACACCTTC. It specifies CASSRGQPNYGYTF. V and J are TRBV6-5 and TRBJ1-2; no reliable D call. The V end was cut by 6 bases, the J end by 2 bases, with 13 bases between. Germline CDR1 and CDR2: MNHEY and SVGAGI. The CDR3 loop spans 14 amino acids.

This clone was detected only a few times. The DNA for the CDR3 is TGCAGCGTTGCCACAGGGGGCGTGGATTACAATGAGCAGTTCTTC. As protein: CSVATGGVDYNEQFF. The chain carries TRBV29-1 and TRBJ2-1, with 9 nucleotides matching TRBD1. V lost 4 bases, J lost 4 bases, and 8 bases stayed unmatched. CDR3 length equals 15 residues. Per the germline V gene, CDR1 is SQVTM and CDR2 is ANQGSEA.